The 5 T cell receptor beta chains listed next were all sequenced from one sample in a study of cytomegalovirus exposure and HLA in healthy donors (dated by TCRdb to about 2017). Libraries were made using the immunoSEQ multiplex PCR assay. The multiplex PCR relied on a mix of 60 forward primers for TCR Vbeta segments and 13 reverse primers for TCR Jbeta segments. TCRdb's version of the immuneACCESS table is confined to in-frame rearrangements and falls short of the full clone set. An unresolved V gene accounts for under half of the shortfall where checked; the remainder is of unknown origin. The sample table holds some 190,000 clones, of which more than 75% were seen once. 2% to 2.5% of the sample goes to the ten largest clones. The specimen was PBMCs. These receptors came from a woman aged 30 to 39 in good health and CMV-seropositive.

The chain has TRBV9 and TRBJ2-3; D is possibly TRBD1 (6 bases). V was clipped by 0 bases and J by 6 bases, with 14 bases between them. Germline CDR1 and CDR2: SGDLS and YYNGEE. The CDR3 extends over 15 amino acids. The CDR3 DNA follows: TGTGCCAGCAGCGTAGGCAGGGGTGTATCGGATACGCAGTATTTT. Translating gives CASSVGRGVSDTQYF.

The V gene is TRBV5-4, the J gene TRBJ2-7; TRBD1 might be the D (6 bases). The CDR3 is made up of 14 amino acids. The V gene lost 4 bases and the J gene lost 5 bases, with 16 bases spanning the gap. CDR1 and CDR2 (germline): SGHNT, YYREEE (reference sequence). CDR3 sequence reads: CASSAGSRGDEQYF. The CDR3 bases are TGTGCCAGCAGCGCCGGGTCCAGGGGTGACGAGCAGTACTTC.

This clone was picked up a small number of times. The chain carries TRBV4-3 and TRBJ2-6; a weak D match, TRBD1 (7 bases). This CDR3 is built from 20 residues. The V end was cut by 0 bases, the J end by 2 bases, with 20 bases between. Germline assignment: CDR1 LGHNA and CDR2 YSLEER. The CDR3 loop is CASSQDPPQARGAGANVLTF. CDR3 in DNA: TGCGCCAGCAGCCAAGATCCCCCGCAGGCCAGGGGGGCTGGGGCCAACGTCCTGACTTTC.

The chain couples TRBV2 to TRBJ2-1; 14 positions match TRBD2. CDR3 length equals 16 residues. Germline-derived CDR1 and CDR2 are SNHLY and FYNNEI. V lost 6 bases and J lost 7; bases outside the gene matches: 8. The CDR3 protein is CASRRLAGGVGNEQFF. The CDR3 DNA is TGTGCCAGCAGGAGACTAGCGGGGGGGGTAGGGAATGAGCAGTTCTTC. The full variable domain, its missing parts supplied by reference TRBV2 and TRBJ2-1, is EPEVTQTPSHQVTQMGQEVILRCVPISNHLYFYWYRQILGQKVEFLVSFYNNEISEKSEIFDDQFSVERPDGSNFTLKIRSTKLEDSAMYFCASRRLAGGVGNEQFFGPGTRLTVL.

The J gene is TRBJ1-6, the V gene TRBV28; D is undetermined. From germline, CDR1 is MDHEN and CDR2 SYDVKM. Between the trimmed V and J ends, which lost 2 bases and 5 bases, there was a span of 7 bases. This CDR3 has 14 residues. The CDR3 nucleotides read TGTGCCAGCAGTTTAAAACTTCATAATTCACCCCTCCACTTT. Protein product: CASSLKLHNSPLHF.